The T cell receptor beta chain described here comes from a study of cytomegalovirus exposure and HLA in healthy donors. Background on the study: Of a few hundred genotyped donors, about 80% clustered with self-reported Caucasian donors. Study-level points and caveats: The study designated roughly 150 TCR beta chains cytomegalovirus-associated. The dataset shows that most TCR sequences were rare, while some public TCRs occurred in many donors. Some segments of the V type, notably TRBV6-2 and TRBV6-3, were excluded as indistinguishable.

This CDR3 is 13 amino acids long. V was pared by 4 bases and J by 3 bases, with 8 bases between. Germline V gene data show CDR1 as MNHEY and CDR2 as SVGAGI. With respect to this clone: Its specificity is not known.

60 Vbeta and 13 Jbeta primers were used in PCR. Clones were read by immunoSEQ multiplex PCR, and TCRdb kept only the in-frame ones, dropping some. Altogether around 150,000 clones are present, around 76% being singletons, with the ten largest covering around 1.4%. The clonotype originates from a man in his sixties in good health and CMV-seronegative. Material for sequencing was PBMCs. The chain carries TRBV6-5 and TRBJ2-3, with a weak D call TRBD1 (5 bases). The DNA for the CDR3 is TGTGCCAGCAGTTCAGGGTCGACAGATACGCAGTATTTT. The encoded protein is CASSSGSTDTQYF.